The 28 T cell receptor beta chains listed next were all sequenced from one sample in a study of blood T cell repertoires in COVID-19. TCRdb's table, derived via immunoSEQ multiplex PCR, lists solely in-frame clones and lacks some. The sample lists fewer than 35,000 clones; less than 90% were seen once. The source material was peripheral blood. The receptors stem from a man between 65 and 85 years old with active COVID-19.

Here the CDR3 reads CASSITGPSCQHF. CDR3 in DNA: TGTGCCAGTAGTATAACAGGGCCCTCTTGCCAGCATTTT. V is TRBV19 and J is TRBJ1-5; weak D call: TRBD1 (6 bases). This CDR3 spans 13 amino acids. The germline gives CDR1 LNHDA, CDR2 SQIVND (reference sequence). Trimming removed 2 bases at V and 12 bases at J, with 14 bases between.

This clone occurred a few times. The CDR3 region is CASSLETAGVSYNSPLHF. CDR3 nucleotide sequence: TGTGCCAGCAGCTTAGAGACAGCCGGAGTCTCCTATAATTCACCCCTCCACTTT. The chain employs TRBV7-6 and TRBJ1-6; weak D call: TRBD1 (5 bases). The CDR3 has 18 residues. Trimming left V 1 base short and J 0 bases short, with 13 bases between. Germline-derived CDR1 and CDR2 are SGHVS and FNYEAQ.

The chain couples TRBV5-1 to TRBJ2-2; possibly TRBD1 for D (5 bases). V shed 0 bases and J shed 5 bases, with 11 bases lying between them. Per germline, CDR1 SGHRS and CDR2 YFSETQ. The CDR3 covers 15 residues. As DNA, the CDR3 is TGCGCCAGCAGCTTGGCCGACAGACCAACCGGGGAGCTGTTTTTT. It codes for CASSLADRPTGELFF.

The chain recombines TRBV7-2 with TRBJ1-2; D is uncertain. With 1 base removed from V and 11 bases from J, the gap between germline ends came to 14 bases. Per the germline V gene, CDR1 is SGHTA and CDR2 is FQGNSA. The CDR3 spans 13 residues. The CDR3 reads CASSLGDRLGYTF. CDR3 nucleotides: TGTGCCAGCAGCTTAGGAGATCGGCTCGGGTACACCTTC.

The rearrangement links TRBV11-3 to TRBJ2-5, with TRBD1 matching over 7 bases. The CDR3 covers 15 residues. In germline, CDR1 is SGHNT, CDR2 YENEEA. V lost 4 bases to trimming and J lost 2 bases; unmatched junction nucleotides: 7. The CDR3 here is CASSSFRDRQETQYF. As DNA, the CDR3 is TGTGCCAGCAGCTCCTTCCGGGACAGACAAGAGACCCAGTACTTC.

CDR3 in amino acids: CATARGESYEQYF. The CDR3 DNA reads TGTGCCACGGCCAGGGGGGAATCCTACGAGCAGTACTTC. This rearrangement joins TRBV6-5 to TRBJ2-7; possibly TRBD1 for D (7 bases). There are 13 residues in the CDR3. Germline CDR1 MNHEY, CDR2 SVGAGI. V lost 10 bases and J lost 1, with 14 bases in between.

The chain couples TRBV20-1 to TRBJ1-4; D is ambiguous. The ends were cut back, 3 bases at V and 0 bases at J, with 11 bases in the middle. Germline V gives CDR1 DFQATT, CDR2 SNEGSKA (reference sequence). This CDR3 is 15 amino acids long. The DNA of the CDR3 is TGCAGTGCTAGTCCTGGCCTTGCAACTAATGAAAAACTGTTTTTT. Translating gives CSASPGLATNEKLFF.

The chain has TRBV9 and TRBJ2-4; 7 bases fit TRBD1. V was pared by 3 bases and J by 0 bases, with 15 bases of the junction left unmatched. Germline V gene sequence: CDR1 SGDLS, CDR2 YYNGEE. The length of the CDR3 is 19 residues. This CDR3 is CASSDPNRGSRGAKNIQYF. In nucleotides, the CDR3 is TGTGCCAGCAGCGACCCAAACAGGGGTTCGAGGGGAGCCAAAAACATTCAGTACTTC.

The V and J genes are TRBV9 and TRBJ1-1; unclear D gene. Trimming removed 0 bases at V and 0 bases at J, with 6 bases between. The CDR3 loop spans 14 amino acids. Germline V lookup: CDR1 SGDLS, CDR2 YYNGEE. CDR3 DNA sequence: TGTGCCAGCAGCGTAGCCCCAGTGAACACTGAAGCTTTCTTT. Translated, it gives CASSVAPVNTEAFF.

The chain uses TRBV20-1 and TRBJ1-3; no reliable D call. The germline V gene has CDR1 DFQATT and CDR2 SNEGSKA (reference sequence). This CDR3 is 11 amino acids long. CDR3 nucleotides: TGCAGCCCTGCGGCGACGGACACCATATATTTT. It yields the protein CSPAATDTIYF.

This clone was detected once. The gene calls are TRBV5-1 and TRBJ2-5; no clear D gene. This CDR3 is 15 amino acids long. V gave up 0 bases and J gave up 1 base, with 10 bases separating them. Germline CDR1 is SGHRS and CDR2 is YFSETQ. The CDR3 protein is CASSLGLQFQETQYF. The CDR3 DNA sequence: TGCGCCAGCAGCTTGGGGCTCCAATTCCAAGAGACCCAGTACTTC.

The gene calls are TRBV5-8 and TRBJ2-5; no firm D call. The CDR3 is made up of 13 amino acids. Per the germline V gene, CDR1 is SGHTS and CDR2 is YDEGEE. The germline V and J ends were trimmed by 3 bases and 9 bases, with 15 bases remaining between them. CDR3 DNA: TGTGCCAGCAGCTCTCACCCGGGTTGGGCCCAGTACTTC. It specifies CASSSHPGWAQYF.

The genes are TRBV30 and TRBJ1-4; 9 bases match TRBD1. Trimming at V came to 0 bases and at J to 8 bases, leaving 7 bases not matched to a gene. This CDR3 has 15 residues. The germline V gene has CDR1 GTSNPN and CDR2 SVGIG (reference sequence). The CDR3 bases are TGTGCCTGGAGTGTATTGGGACAGGGAGGGGAAAAACTGTTTTTT. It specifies CAWSVLGQGGEKLFF. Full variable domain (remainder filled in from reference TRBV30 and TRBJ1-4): SQTIHQWPATLVQPVGSPLSLECTVEGTSNPNLYWYRQAAGRGLQLLFYSVGIGQISSEVPQNLSASRPQDRQFILSSKKLLLSDSGFYLCAWSVLGQGGEKLFFGSGTQLSVL.

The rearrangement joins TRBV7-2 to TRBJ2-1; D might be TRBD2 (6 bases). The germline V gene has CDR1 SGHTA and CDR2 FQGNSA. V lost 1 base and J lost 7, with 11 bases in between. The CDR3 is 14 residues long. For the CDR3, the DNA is TGTGCCAGCAGCTTAGGGGGGGTCGGTAATGAGCAGTTCTTC. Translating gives CASSLGGVGNEQFF.

CDR3 protein: CASNTDRAFSGYTF. Written as DNA, the CDR3 is TGTGCCAGCAATACGGACAGGGCTTTCTCTGGCTACACCTTC. This chain uses TRBV28 with TRBJ1-2, with TRBD1 matching over 8 bases. The CDR3 totals 14 residues. The V gene's germline CDR1 is MDHEN and CDR2 SYDVKM. Losses at the gene ends were 7 bases for V and 7 bases for J; bases not matched to a gene: 11.

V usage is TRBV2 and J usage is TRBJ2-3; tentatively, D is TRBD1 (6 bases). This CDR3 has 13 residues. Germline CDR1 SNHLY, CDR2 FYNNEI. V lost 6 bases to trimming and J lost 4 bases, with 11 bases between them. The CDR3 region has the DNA TGTGCCAGCAGGGGGGCGGGCCCAGATACGCAGTATTTT. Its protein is CASRGAGPDTQYF.

The CDR3 here is CASSWSGAYEQYF. Here the CDR3 DNA reads TGTGCCAGCAGCTGGTCAGGGGCCTACGAGCAGTACTTC. The chain carries TRBV11-2 and TRBJ2-7; a weak D match, TRBD1 (6 bases). This CDR3 contains 13 residues. Deletions cut 4 bases from V and 2 bases from J, with 9 bases between. The V gene's germline CDR1 is SGHAT and CDR2 FQNNGV.

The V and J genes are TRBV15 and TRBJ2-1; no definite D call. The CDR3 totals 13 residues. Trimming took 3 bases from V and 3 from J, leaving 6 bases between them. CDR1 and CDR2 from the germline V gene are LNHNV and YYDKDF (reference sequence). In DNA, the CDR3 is TGTGCCACCAGCAGTAACAGCTACAATGAGCAGTTCTTC. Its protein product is CATSSNSYNEQFF.

This chain's CDR3 is CASSPGTGGRETQYF. In DNA, the CDR3 is TGTGCCAGCAGCCCAGGGACAGGGGGCCGGGAGACCCAGTACTTC. The chain carries TRBV27 and TRBJ2-5; 12 bases fit TRBD1. J lost 5 bases, V lost 6 bases, and 7 bases had no gene match. Germline values: CDR1 MNHEY, CDR2 SMNVEV (reference sequence). The CDR3 extends over 15 amino acids.

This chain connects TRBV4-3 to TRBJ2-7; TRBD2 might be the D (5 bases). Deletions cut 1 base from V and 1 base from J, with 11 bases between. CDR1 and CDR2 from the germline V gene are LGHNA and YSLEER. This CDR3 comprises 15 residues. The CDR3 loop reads CASSQAGSTSYEQYF. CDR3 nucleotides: TGCGCCAGCAGCCAAGCGGGGTCTACATCCTACGAGCAGTACTTC.

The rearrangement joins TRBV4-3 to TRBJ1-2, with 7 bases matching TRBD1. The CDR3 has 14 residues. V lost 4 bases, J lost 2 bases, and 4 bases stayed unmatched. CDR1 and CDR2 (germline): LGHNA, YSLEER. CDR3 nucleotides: TGCGCCAGCAGCCCATACAGGGGAAACTATGGCTACACCTTC. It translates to CASSPYRGNYGYTF.

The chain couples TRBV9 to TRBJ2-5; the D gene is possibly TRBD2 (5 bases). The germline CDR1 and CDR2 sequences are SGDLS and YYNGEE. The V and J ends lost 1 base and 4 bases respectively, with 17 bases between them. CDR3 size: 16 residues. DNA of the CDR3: TGTGCCAGCAGCGTATTCGAGGGCCTGGTGGGAGAGACCCAGTACTTC. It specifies CASSVFEGLVGETQYF.

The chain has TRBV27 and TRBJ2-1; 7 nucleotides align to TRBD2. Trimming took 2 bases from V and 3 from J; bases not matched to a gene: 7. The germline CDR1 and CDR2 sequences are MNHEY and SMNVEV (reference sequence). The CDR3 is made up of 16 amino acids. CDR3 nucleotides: TGTGCCAGCAGTTTACTACTGGGCGGGGGCTACAATGAGCAGTTCTTC. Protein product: CASSLLLGGGYNEQFF.

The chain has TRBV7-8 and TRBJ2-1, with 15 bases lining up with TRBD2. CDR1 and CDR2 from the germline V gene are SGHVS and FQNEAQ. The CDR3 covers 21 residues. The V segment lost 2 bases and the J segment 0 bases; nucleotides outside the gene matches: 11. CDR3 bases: TGTGCCAGCAGCTTAAGAGTAGGACTAGCGGGGGGGTCCAGCTCCTACAATGAGCAGTTCTTC. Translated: CASSLRVGLAGGSSSYNEQFF.

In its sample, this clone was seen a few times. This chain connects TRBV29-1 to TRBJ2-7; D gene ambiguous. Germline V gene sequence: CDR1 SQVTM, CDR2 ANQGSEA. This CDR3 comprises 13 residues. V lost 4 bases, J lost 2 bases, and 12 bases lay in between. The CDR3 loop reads CSVARSGTYEQYF. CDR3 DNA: TGCAGCGTTGCGAGGTCCGGAACCTACGAGCAGTACTTC.

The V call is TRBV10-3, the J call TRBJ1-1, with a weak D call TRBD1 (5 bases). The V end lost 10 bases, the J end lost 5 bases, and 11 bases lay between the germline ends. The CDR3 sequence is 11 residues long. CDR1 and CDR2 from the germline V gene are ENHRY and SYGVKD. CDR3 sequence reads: CASQGLTEAFF. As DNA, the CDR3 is TGTGCCAGCCAGGGACTTACTGAAGCTTTCTTT.

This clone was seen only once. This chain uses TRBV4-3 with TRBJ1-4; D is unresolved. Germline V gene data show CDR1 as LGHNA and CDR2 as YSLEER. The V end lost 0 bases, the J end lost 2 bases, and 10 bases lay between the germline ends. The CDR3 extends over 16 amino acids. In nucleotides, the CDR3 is TGCGCCAGCAGCCAAGAGAGGCACTTGACTAATGAAAAACTGTTTTTT. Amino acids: CASSQERHLTNEKLFF.

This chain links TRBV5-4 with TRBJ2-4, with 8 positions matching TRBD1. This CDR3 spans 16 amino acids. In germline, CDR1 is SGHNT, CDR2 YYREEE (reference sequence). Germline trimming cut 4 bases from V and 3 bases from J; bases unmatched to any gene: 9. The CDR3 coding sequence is TGTGCCAGCAGCCCCTCAGGGGGCTTCGTCAAAAACATTCAGTACTTC. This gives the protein CASSPSGGFVKNIQYF.